A selection of T cell receptor beta chains follows, all from one sample in a study of cytomegalovirus exposure and HLA in healthy donors. The assay was immunoSEQ multiplex PCR, and TCRdb's table has in-frame clones only and misses some. The sample has roughly 150,000 clones, roughly 10% seen once. What was sequenced was PBMCs. Every receptor here comes from a male donor in good health and CMV-seronegative. The CDR3 runs from the conserved cysteine through the conserved F or W. The order of the fields is J gene, clone size, D gene, V gene, CDR3 protein, CDR3 DNA. The D gene is left open where the match is weak. Expanded clones get a size class; other rows say once, few or many, or leave the size out.

TRBJ2-6 | NA | NA | TRBV28 | CASRNGGTLSGANVLTF | TGTGCCAGCAGGAATGGCGGGACTCTCTCTGGGGCCAACGTCCTGACTTTC
TRBJ1-3 | NA | NA | TRBV28 | CASSLVTGLGNTIYF | TGTGCCAGCAGTTTAGTTACAGGGTTAGGAAACACCATATATTTT
TRBJ2-3 | few | TRBD1 | TRBV6-5 | CASSYSGQGLGDTQYF | TGTGCCAGCAGTTACTCGGGACAGGGGCTCGGAGATACGCAGTATTTT
TRBJ2-1 | NA | TRBD2 | TRBV5-1 | CASGREGRGEQFF | TGCGCCAGCGGGCGGGAGGGCCGGGGTGAGCAGTTCTTC
TRBJ1-1 | NA | TRBD1 | TRBV5-1 | CASSGTGLNTEAFF | TGCGCCAGCAGCGGGACAGGGTTGAACACTGAAGCTTTCTTT
TRBJ1-1 | NA | NA | TRBV13 | CASSLGQGSEAFF | TGTGCCAGCAGCTTAGGCCAGGGCAGTGAAGCTTTCTTT
TRBJ2-2 | NA | TRBD2 | TRBV11-2 | CASSFQRGGRAGELFF | TGTGCCAGCAGCTTTCAGCGCGGGGGAAGGGCCGGGGAGCTGTTTTTT
TRBJ2-2 | few | TRBD2 | TRBV19 | CASSIRGGSRLTGELFF | TGTGCCAGTAGTATACGGGGCGGGAGCCGCCTCACCGGGGAGCTGTTTTTT
TRBJ2-7 | few | NA | TRBV30 | CAWSVLLGDEQYF | TGTGCCTGGAGTGTACTTCTCGGGGACGAGCAGTACTTC
TRBJ2-7 | NA | TRBD2 | TRBV15 | CATSSGRGDSYEQYF | TGTGCCACCAGCAGCGGGCGGGGGGACTCCTACGAGCAGTACTTC
TRBJ2-7 | NA | TRBD2 | TRBV27 | CASSFGGGSYEQYF | TGTGCCAGCAGTTTCGGGGGAGGGTCCTACGAGCAGTACTTC
TRBJ2-2 | NA | NA | TRBV7-9 | CASSSTDTGELFF | TGTGCCAGCAGCTCGACAGACACCGGGGAGCTGTTTTTT
TRBJ1-1 | NA | NA | TRBV4-3 | CASSQDYTGTPEAFF | TGCGCCAGCAGCCAAGATTATACGGGAACCCCTGAAGCTTTCTTT
TRBJ2-2 | NA | NA | TRBV9 | CASSVDSNTGELFF | TGTGCCAGCAGCGTAGATAGTAACACCGGGGAGCTGTTTTTT
TRBJ1-5 | few | TRBD1 | TRBV10-3 | CAISGQGVGQPQHF | TGTGCCATCAGTGGACAGGGGGTAGGTCAGCCCCAGCATTTT
TRBJ2-1 | NA | TRBD1 | TRBV7-8 | CASSTARDRGVNEQFF | TGTGCCAGCAGCACGGCCCGGGACAGGGGGGTCAATGAGCAGTTCTTC
TRBJ1-6 | few | TRBD1 | TRBV28 | CASRPGQNNSPLHF | TGTGCCAGCAGGCCGGGACAGAATAATTCACCCCTCCACTTT